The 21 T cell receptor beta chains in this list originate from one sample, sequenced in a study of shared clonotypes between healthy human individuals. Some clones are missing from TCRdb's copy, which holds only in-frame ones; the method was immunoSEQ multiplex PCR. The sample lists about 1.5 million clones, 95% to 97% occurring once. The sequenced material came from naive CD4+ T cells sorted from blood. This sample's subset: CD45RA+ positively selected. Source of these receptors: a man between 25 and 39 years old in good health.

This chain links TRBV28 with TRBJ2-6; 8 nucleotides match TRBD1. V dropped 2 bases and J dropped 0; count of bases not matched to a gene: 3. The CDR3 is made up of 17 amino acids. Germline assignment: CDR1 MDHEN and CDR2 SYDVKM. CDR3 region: CASSLGTGFSGANVLTF. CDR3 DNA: TGTGCCAGCAGTTTAGGGACAGGCTTCTCTGGGGCCAACGTCCTGACTTTC.

The CDR3 loop reads CASSFEVGELFF. For the CDR3, the DNA is TGTGCCAGCAGCTTTGAAGTCGGGGAGCTGTTTTTT. This chain connects TRBV7-2 to TRBJ2-2; unclear D gene. This CDR3 spans 12 amino acids. V dropped 3 bases and J dropped 7 bases, with 6 bases sitting between them. Germline loops: CDR1 SGHTA, CDR2 FQGNSA.

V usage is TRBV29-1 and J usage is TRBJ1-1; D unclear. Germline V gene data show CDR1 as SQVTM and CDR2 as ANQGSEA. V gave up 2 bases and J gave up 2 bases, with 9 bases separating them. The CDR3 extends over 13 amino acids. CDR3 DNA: TGCAGCGTTGAACCATCAGCTAACACTGAAGCTTTCTTT. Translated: CSVEPSANTEAFF.

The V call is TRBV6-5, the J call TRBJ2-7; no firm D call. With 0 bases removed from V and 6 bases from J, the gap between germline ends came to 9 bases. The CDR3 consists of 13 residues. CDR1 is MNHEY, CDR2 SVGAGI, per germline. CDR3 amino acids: CASSYSSSLEQYF. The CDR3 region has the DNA TGTGCCAGCAGTTACTCGTCCTCCCTCGAGCAGTACTTC.

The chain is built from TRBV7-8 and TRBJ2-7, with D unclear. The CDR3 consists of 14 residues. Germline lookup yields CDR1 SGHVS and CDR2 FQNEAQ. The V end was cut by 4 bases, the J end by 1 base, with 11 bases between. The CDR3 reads CASSSDLSSYEQYF. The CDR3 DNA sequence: TGTGCCAGCAGCTCGGATCTATCGTCCTACGAGCAGTACTTC.

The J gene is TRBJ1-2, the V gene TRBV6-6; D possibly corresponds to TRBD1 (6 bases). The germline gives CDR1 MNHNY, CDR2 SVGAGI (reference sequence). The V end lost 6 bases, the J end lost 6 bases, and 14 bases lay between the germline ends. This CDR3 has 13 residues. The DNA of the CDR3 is TGTGCCAGCAGGGGGGGCAGGGTGGATGGCTACACCTTC. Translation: CASRGGRVDGYTF.

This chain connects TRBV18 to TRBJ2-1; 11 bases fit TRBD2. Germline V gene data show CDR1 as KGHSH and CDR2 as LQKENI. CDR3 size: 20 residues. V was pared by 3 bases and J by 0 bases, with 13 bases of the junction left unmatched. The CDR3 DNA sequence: TGTGCCAGCTCACCGCGGCGGCTAGCGGGAGGTCAGAGCTCCTACAATGAGCAGTTCTTC. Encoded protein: CASSPRRLAGGQSSYNEQFF.

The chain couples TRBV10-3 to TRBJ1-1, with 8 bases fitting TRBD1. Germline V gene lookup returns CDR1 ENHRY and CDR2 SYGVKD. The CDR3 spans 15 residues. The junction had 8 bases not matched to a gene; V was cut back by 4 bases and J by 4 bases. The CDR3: CAISGRTGRTTEAFF. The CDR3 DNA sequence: TGTGCCATCAGTGGGAGGACAGGGAGGACCACTGAAGCTTTCTTT.

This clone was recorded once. The DNA for the CDR3 is TGTGCCAGCAGCTTCATCTGGGGCTACACCTTC. It is translated as CASSFIWGYTF. The chain joins TRBV5-5 to TRBJ1-2; no clear D gene. This CDR3 spans 11 amino acids. Trimming removed 2 bases at V and 8 bases at J, with 7 bases between. Germline CDR1 SGHKS, CDR2 YYEKEE (reference sequence).

CDR3 sequence reads: CASSVGPDGKSYEQYF. The CDR3 nucleotides read TGTGCCAGCAGCGTAGGACCGGACGGAAAATCCTACGAGCAGTACTTC. V and J are TRBV9 and TRBJ2-7; D is uncertain. Trimming removed 0 bases at V and 1 base at J, with 14 bases between. Looked up from germline, CDR1 is SGDLS and CDR2 is YYNGEE. This CDR3 region has 16 residues.

The CDR3 coding sequence is TGTGCCAGCAGCTCTATATCCCGGGCGCCATTGCATTTT. Its protein product is CASSSISRAPLHF. This chain uses TRBV7-2 with TRBJ1-5; no reliable D call. This CDR3 has 13 amino acids. The germline CDR1 and CDR2 sequences are SGHTA and FQGNSA. The V gene lost 4 bases and the J gene lost 15 bases, with 19 bases spanning the gap.

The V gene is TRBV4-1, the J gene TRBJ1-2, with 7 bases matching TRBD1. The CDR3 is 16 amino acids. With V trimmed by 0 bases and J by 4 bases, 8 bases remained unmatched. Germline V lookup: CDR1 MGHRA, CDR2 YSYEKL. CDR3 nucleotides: TGCGCCAGCAGCCAAGAAGGCCCGGGACAGTTCTATGGCTACACCTTC. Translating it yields CASSQEGPGQFYGYTF.

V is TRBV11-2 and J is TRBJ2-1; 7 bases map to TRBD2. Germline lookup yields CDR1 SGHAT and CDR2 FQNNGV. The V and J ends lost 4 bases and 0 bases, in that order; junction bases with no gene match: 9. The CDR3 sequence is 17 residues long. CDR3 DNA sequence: TGTGCCAGCAGCTCCAAGGGAGGGGTGGGCTCCTACAATGAGCAGTTCTTC. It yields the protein CASSSKGGVGSYNEQFF.

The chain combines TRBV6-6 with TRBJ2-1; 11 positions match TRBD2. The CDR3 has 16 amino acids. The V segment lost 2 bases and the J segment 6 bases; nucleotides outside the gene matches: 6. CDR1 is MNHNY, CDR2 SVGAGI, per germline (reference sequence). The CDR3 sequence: CASSYPTSGSGNEQFF. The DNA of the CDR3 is TGTGCCAGCAGTTACCCTACTAGCGGGAGCGGCAATGAGCAGTTCTTC.

The CDR3 coding sequence is TGTGCCAGTAGTATTACGGGGAAGGGCTACACCTTC. Protein: CASSITGKGYTF. The chain uses TRBV19 and TRBJ1-2; no firm D call. Trimming cost V 3 bases and J 8 bases, with 10 bases left between them. Germline-derived CDR1 and CDR2 are LNHDA and SQIVND (reference sequence). The CDR3 spans 12 residues.

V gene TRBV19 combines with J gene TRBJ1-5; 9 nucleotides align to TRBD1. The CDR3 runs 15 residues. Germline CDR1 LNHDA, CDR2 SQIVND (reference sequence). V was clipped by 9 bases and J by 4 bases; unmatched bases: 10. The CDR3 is CASGLDRGINQPQHF. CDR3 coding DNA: TGTGCCAGCGGCTTGGACAGGGGAATAAATCAGCCCCAGCATTTT.

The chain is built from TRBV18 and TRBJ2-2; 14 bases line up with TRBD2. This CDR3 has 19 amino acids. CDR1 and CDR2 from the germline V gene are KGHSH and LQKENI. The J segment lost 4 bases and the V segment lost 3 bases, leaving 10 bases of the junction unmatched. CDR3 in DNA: TGTGCCAGCTCACCGCCCGGGACTAGCGGGAGTACCGGCACCGGGGAGCTGTTTTTT. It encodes CASSPPGTSGSTGTGELFF.

The CDR3, as DNA: TGTGCCAGCAGCTTAAAGGGACTAGCGGCCTACGAGCAGTACTTC. Its translation is CASSLKGLAAYEQYF. The rearrangement joins TRBV5-4 to TRBJ2-7, with TRBD2 identical over 11 bases. The junction had 3 bases not matched to a gene; V was cut back by 2 bases and J by 2 bases. The CDR3 is 15 residues long. Germline V gene sequence: CDR1 SGHNT, CDR2 YYREEE (reference sequence).

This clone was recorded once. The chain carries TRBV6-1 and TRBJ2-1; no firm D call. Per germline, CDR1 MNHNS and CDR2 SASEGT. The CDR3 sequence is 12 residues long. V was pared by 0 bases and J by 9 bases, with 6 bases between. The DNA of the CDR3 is TGTGCCAGCAGTGAAGCGCCGGGTGAGCAGTTCTTC. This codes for CASSEAPGEQFF.

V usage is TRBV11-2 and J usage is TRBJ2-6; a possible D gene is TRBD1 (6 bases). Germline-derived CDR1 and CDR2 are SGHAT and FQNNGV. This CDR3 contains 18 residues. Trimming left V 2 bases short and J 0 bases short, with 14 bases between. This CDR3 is CASSLKTGMGSGANVLTF. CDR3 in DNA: TGTGCCAGCAGCTTAAAAACAGGGATGGGCTCTGGGGCCAACGTCCTGACTTTC.

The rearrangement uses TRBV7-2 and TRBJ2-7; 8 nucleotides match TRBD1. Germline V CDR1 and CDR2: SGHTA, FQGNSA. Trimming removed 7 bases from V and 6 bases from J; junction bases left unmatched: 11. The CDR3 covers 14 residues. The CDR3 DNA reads TGTGCCAGCAACGAGAGGACAGGGCTCGGCGAGCAGTACTTC. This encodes CASNERTGLGEQYF.